The T cell receptor (beta chain) under discussion was sequenced for a study of T-cell memory formation after mild COVID-19. Germline CDR1 reads SNHLY; CDR2 reads FYNNEI. The CDR3 sequence is 16 residues long. V shed 8 bases, J shed 0 bases, and the junction held 5 bases outside the gene matches. A single record per CDR3 protein comes from TCRdb applying MiXCR to the 5' RACE reads. The sample carries approximately 400,000 distinct CDR3 sequences, 15% to 20% recorded once. The source material was PBMCs or a T cell subset sorted from them (not recorded which). The chain carries TRBV2 and TRBJ2-7; 15 bases line up with TRBD2. The receptor was derived from a young man who had mild COVID-19 (a few samples of this study predate the infection). Cell type and time point are not known. The CDR3 sequence: CASRGLAGGFSYEQYF. The CDR3 DNA reads as TGTGCCAGCCGAGGACTAGCGGGGGGGTTCTCCTACGAGCAGTACTTC.